The clone carrying this T cell receptor (beta chain) was counted between two and nine times. Its antigen is not known. The sample originates from a study of blood T cells in healthy people across ages. Germline V gene lookup returns CDR1 SGHTA and CDR2 FQGTGA. The CDR3 runs to 15 residues. Unmatched junction bases numbered 5, after V lost 6 bases and J lost 1 base. Through a sample-barcoded 5' primer and a J-beta primer mix, a second PCR was run for roughly 6 to 12 cycles. Via MiXCR, TCRdb re-called the 5' RACE reads, giving one row per CDR3 protein. The sample has approximately 780,000 distinct CDR3 sequences, 20% to 30% seen once; the top ten hold over 2.5%. Whole-study findings and limits: The percentage of naive T cells correlated strongly with TCR beta diversity. It was held that diversity estimates obtained from one million T cells represented underestimates.

These data also formed part of another study, on T cells of mothers and their children.

This sequence joins TRBV7-3 and TRBJ2-1; 8 bases line up with TRBD1. The receptor comes from a boy under 18 in good health. Sequencing was done on a sample of blood. The CDR3 loop is CASRPDRGSYNEQFF. As DNA, the CDR3 is TGTGCCAGCAGGCCTGACAGGGGATCCTACAATGAGCAGTTCTTC.